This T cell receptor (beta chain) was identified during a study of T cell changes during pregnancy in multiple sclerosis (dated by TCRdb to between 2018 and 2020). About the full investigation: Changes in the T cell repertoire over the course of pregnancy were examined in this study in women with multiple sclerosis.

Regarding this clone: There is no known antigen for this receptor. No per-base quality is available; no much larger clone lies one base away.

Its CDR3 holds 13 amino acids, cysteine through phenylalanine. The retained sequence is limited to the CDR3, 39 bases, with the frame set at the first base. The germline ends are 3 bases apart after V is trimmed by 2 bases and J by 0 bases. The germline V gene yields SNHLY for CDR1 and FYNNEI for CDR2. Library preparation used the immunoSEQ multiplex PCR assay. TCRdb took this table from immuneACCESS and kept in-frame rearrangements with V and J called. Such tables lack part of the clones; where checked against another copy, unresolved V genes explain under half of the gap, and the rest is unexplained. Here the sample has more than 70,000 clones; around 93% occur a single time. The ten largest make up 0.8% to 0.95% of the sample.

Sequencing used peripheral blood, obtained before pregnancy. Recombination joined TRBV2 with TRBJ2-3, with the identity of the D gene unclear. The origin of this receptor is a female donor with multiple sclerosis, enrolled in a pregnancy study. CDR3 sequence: CASSEQSTDTQYF. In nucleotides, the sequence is TGTGCCAGCAGTGAACAGAGCACAGATACGCAGTATTTT.